These 15 T cell receptor beta chains were sequenced from one sample in a study of T cell repertoires in Merkel cell carcinoma. Libraries were prepared by immunoSEQ multiplex PCR; TCRdb keeps only in-frame clonotypes and omits some of them. The repertoire consists of about 15,000 clones, with 65% to 85% occurring once and the leading ten covering approximately 17%. The sample taken for sequencing was tumor tissue. These receptors were collected from an adult with Merkel cell carcinoma.

V gene TRBV27 combines with J gene TRBJ1-5; D not resolved. This CDR3 spans 14 amino acids. V lost 3 bases to trimming and J lost 4 bases, with 10 bases between them. Germline V lookup: CDR1 MNHEY, CDR2 SMNVEV (reference sequence). CDR3 DNA sequence: TGTGCCAGCAGTTTGATGCCGGGGAATCAGCCCCAGCATTTT. This gives the protein CASSLMPGNQPQHF.

This chain links TRBV7-2 with TRBJ1-2, with 9 nucleotides matching TRBD1. Losses at the gene ends were 2 bases for V and 8 bases for J; bases not matched to a gene: 6. CDR3 size: 14 residues. Per germline, CDR1 SGHTA and CDR2 FQGNSA. CDR3 in DNA: TGTGCCAGCAGCTTATCCGCGACAGGGGGAGGCTACACCTTC. It yields the protein CASSLSATGGGYTF.

This clone has just one count. The V gene is TRBV29-1, the J gene TRBJ2-7, with D perhaps TRBD2 (6 bases). From germline, CDR1 is SQVTM and CDR2 ANQGSEA. V was cut by 7 bases and J by 1 base, with 11 bases left in between. CDR3 size: 12 residues. CDR3 region: CSATGTSYEQYF. The CDR3 DNA reads TGCAGCGCCACCGGGACTTCCTACGAGCAGTACTTC.

This clone was found a few times. V gene TRBV18 combines with J gene TRBJ1-2; 9 positions agree with TRBD1. The CDR3 contains 14 residues. Losses at the gene ends were 2 bases for V and 6 bases for J; bases not matched to a gene: 4. The V gene's germline CDR1 is KGHSH and CDR2 LQKENI. CDR3 loop: CASSPLQGANGYTF. In DNA, the CDR3 is TGTGCCAGCTCACCATTACAGGGGGCGAATGGCTACACCTTC.

V is TRBV18 and J is TRBJ1-1; D is ambiguous. The germline V and J ends were trimmed by 5 bases and 5 bases, with 9 bases remaining between them. The CDR3 is 12 residues long. The germline gives CDR1 KGHSH, CDR2 LQKENI. The CDR3 bases are TGTGCCAGCTCAAAACTCGGAACTGAAGCTTTCTTT. It is translated as CASSKLGTEAFF.

The V call is TRBV20-1, the J call TRBJ1-5; 8 bases fit TRBD1. The CDR3 runs 16 residues. From germline, CDR1 is DFQATT and CDR2 SNEGSKA (reference sequence). Germline trimming cut 3 bases from V and 3 bases from J; bases unmatched to any gene: 10. As DNA, the CDR3 is TGCAGTGCTAGTAAAACAGGGGGAGGATTCAATCAGCCCCAGCATTTT. Its protein is CSASKTGGGFNQPQHF.

V is TRBV29-1 and J is TRBJ1-2, with D possibly matching TRBD1 (5 bases). The germline gives CDR1 SQVTM, CDR2 ANQGSEA. V dropped 3 bases and J dropped 8 bases, with 10 bases sitting between them. The CDR3 spans 11 residues. CDR3 DNA sequence: TGCAGCGTTGACGCCGGGGCCGGCTACACCTTC. Encoded protein: CSVDAGAGYTF.

The sample holds one count of this clone. The chain employs TRBV7-9 and TRBJ2-3, with a tentative D call TRBD2 (6 bases). V dropped 1 base and J dropped 1 base, with 18 bases sitting between them. The germline V gene has CDR1 SEHNR and CDR2 FQNEAQ (reference sequence). CDR3 length equals 18 residues. CDR3 nucleotide sequence: TGTGCCAGCAGCTTAGAACCGCCTAGCGTCTTGGGCACAGATACGCAGTATTTT. This gives the protein CASSLEPPSVLGTDTQYF.

This chain links TRBV6-5 with TRBJ1-6, with D uncertain. Germline CDR1 MNHEY, CDR2 SVGAGI. Deletions cut 2 bases from V and 8 bases from J, with 7 bases between. This CDR3 spans 13 amino acids. The CDR3 here is CASSYVRDSPLHF. CDR3 sequence (DNA): TGTGCCAGCAGTTACGTCCGGGATTCACCCCTCCACTTT.

The chain is built from TRBV19 and TRBJ2-6, with no clear D. From germline, CDR1 is LNHDA and CDR2 SQIVND (reference sequence). Trimming stripped 3 bases from V and 0 bases from J, with 9 bases between. The CDR3 is made up of 16 amino acids. DNA of the CDR3: TGTGCCAGTAGTATGTCAGACTCCTCTGGGGCCAACGTCCTGACTTTC. The encoded protein is CASSMSDSSGANVLTF. Full variable domain (missing parts from reference TRBV19 and TRBJ2-6): DGGITQSPKYLFRKEGQNVTLSCEQNLNHDAMYWYRQDPGQGLRLIYYSQIVNDFQKGDIAEGYSVSREKKESFPLTVTSAQKNPTAFYLCASSMSDSSGANVLTFGAGSRLTVL.

V is TRBV5-1 and J is TRBJ2-7; 11 nucleotides align to TRBD2. The CDR3 has 14 residues. Germline CDR1 and CDR2: SGHRS and YFSETQ. V shed 4 bases and J 6 bases; nucleotides not matched to a gene: 6. CDR3 coding DNA: TGCGCCAGCAGCCTGGGACTAGCGGCCTCCGAGCAGTACTTC. It codes for CASSLGLAASEQYF.

This clone came up a few times. The chain is built from TRBV30 and TRBJ2-7; no reliable D call. This CDR3 contains 11 residues. V was trimmed by 0 bases and J by 6 bases, leaving 6 bases between them. Germline V CDR1 and CDR2: GTSNPN, SVGIG (reference sequence). CDR3 coding DNA: TGTGCCTGGAGTGTAACACCCGAGCAGTACTTC. This gives the protein CAWSVTPEQYF. Filled out from reference TRBV30 and TRBJ2-7, the complete variable domain reads SQTIHQWPATLVQPVGSPLSLECTVEGTSNPNLYWYRQAAGRGLQLLFYSVGIGQISSEVPQNLSASRPQDRQFILSSKKLLLSDSGFYLCAWSVTPEQYFGPGTRLTVT.

V and J are TRBV19 and TRBJ2-7; D not certain. The CDR3 covers 13 residues. The V end lost 3 bases, the J end lost 2 bases, and 8 bases lay between the germline ends. The germline gives CDR1 LNHDA, CDR2 SQIVND (reference sequence). The CDR3 DNA is TGTGCCAGTAGTATTCCGGGCCCCTACGAGCAGTACTTC. As protein: CASSIPGPYEQYF.

This clone occurred a few times. The rearrangement uses TRBV21-1 and TRBJ2-2; the DNA was not compared with TRBD2, the D call given in the table. TRBV21-1 is labeled a pseudogene. There are 19 residues in the CDR3. The CDR3 here is CASSKVWLAELSNTGELFF. CDR3 DNA sequence: TGTGCCAGCAGCAAAGTGTGGCTAGCGGAGCTATCGAACACCGGGGAGCTGTTTTTT.

This clone appeared a single time. This chain joins TRBV5-1 and TRBJ1-1, with D possibly being TRBD1 (5 bases). CDR3 length: 14 residues. V was pared by 0 bases and J by 7 bases, with 13 bases between. Germline values: CDR1 SGHRS, CDR2 YFSETQ. CDR3 sequence (DNA): TGCGCCAGCAGCTTGGAAGCACCTAGGGGTGAAGCTTTCTTT. This sequence encodes CASSLEAPRGEAFF.